This T cell receptor (beta chain) was identified in a study of T cell changes during pregnancy in multiple sclerosis. This clone has only one observation. Clones were sequenced by immunoSEQ multiplex PCR, and TCRdb holds only the in-frame ones, with some missing. In the table there are roughly 80,000 clones, around 93% of which are singletons. The CDR3 is made up of 14 amino acids. V lost 4 bases to trimming and J lost 4 bases; unmatched junction nucleotides: 3. CDR1 MNHEY and CDR2 SMNVEV come from the germline V gene (reference sequence). This receptor was identified in a female donor with multiple sclerosis, enrolled in a pregnancy study. The sample was peripheral blood, taken in the second trimester of pregnancy. The gene calls are TRBV27 and TRBJ2-7; TRBD1 matches at 11 bases. CDR3 DNA: TGTGCCAGCAGTTCCGGGACAGGGGGGTACGAGCAGTACTTC. It yields the protein CASSSGTGGYEQYF.